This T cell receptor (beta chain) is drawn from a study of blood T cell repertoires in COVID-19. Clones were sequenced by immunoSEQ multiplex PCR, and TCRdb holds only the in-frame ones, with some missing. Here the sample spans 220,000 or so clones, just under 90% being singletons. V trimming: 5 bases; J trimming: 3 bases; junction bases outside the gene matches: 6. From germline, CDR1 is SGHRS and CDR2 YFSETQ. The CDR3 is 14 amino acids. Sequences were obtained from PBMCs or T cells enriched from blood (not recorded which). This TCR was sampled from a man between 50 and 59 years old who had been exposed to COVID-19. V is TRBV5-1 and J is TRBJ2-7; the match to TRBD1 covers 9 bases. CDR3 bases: TGCGCCAGCAGTAGGACAGGGGCCGTCTACGAGCAGTACGTC. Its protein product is CASSRTGAVYEQYV.